The subject of this entry is one T cell receptor (beta chain). This clonotype was picked up a small number of times. Its antigen has not been determined. Per-nucleotide qualities are absent, and no much larger clonotype sits a single base away. TCR beta CDR3 regions were amplified from RNA transcripts. A first-round RT-PCR of the TCR CDR3 used the HTBI primer set with the Qiagen OneStep RT-PCR kit. A second multiplex PCR round built the libraries, followed by size selection and purification. The libraries were sequenced on an Illumina HiSeq2000 using paired-end 100 bp reads. In the paper's pipeline: SOAPnuke was used to process the raw data, with reads discarded if the reads contained adapters or uncalled bases, had a mean Phred below 15, or lacked an exact constant-primer or identifier match. High-quality paired reads were merged with COPE v1.2.5, and unique nucleotide sequences were defined as clonotypes. MiTCR v1.1 was used to align clonotypes to the IMGT TRBV, TRBD and TRBJ reference segments. Only V-J combinations with frequency above 0.0001, covering 98% to 99.2% of repertoires, were analysed. A TCS score was defined as the ratio between F50 (clonal expansion) and ExV (chaos), using BLOSUM62-based TCRdist between CDR3 peptides within each V-J. Welch's t-statistics and random forest reduced 500 to 550 V-J features to around 14, which were used in a naive Bayes classifier (R e1071). Clones were called with MiXCR by TCRdb after fastp trimmed the public reads at Q25, and only in-frame beta chains were retained. Records with the same CDR3 protein are collapsed into one entry carrying the most frequent genes and DNA. TCRdb's processing, not the study's, gives the V and J calls here. The sample table holds roughly 360,000 distinct CDR3 sequences, of which 13% were seen once. The top ten hold 20% to 25% of the sample.

This entry belongs to a study of T cells in Graves' hyperthyroidism and ophthalmopathy (dated by TCRdb to about 2019). For context, the study as a whole: Peripheral blood samples were taken at the time of initial diagnosis, prior to any treatment. The paper reports TCR Vbeta CDR3 sequencing of 140 or so peripheral blood samples: 40 to 45 ophthalmopathy, about 75 hyperthyroidism and approximately 17 progressor patients. A discovery cohort of around 100 patients, approximately 44 with Graves' ophthalmopathy and about 58 with stable Graves' hyperthyroidism, was used to find distinguishing TCR V-J signatures. The 95 to 100 discovery patients were randomly divided into training and test sets at a 7:3 ratio. Prospective prediction of ophthalmopathy was tested in an independent validation cohort consisting of 18 to 20 hyperthyroidism patients and some 15 patients who later progressed to ophthalmopathy. Thyroid tissue and blood T-cell repertoires from six Graves' hyperthyroidism patients were also compared in the study. Once sampling was done, hyperthyroidism patients were given methimazole at a starting dose of 30 mg daily, whereas ophthalmopathy patients were given high-dose intravenous methylprednisolone. The study at large found these results: Most expanded thyroid clonotypes (frequency above 0.001) were also found in blood, which suggests that blood repertoires may mirror thyroid immune responses. No statistical method was used to set the sample size in advance, and investigators knew the group allocation. In cross-validation, a model built on a 13 V-J signature told ophthalmopathy apart from stable hyperthyroidism with roughly 87% sensitivity and approximately 81% specificity, and in testing the same model reached 80%/75%. In validation, the model predicted progression to ophthalmopathy with roughly 70% sensitivity and approximately 74% specificity, a median of about 6 months before onset.

The CDR1 and CDR2 encoded by the germline V gene are SGHRS and YFSETQ. The CDR3 holds 15 amino acids from the cysteine to the phenylalanine. Only the CDR3 part of the read is kept: 45 bases, read in frame from the first base. V loses 4 bases at its end and J loses 1 base; junction bases beyond the gene matches: 5. The hyperthyroidism patients were between 18 and 65 years old and newly diagnosed, with a disease duration of less than 2 months. Exclusion was applied to patients with uncontrolled infections, other autoimmune diseases, pregnancy or lactation. Diagnoses were based on clinical symptoms, serum thyroxine and TRAb, thyroid ultrasound and orbital computed tomography. Blood from progressor patients was drawn when they were first diagnosed with hyperthyroidism, before any ophthalmopathy symptoms appeared. Ficoll-Paque density gradient centrifugation was used to isolate PBMCs from under 11 ml of fresh peripheral blood. Progressor patients were first diagnosed with Graves' hyperthyroidism and then developed ophthalmopathy during follow-up. Total RNA was extracted using Trizol reagent, and RNA quality was assessed on an Agilent 2100 Bioanalyzer.

Source material: blood. The TCR originated in a man aged 25 to 40 with Graves' hyperthyroidism that later progressed to Graves' ophthalmopathy. Here the chain combines TRBV5-1 and TRBJ1-1, with TRBD1 identical over 9 junction bases. The CDR3 protein: CASSPRTGENTEAFF. Read as DNA, the sequence is TGCGCCAGCAGCCCCCGGACAGGGGAGAACACTGAAGCTTTCTTT.